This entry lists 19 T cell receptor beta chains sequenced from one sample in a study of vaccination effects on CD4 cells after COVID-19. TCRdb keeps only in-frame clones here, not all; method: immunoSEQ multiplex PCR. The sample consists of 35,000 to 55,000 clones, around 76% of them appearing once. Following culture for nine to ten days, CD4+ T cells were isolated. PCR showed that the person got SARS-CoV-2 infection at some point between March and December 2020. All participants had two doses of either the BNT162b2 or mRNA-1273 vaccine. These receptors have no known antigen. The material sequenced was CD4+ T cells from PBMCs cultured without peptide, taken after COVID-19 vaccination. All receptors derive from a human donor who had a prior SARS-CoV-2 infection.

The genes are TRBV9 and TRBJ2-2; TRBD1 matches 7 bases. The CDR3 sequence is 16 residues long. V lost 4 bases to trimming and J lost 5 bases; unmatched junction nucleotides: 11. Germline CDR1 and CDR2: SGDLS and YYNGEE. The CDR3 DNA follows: TGTGCCAGCAGCCCAACGGGACAGCCTTTGACCGGGGAGCTGTTTTTT. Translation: CASSPTGQPLTGELFF.

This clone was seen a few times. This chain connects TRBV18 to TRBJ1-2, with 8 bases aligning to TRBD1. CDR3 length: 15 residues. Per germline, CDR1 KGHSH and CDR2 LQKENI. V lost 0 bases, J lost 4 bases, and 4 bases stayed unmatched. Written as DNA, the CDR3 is TGTGCCAGCTCACCACCCGCAGGGGGCACCTATGGCTACACCTTC. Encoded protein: CASSPPAGGTYGYTF.

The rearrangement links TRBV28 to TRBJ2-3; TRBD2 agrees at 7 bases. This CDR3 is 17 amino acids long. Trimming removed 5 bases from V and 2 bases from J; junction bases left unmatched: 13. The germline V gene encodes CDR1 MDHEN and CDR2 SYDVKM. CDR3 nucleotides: TGTGCCAGCAGTCATATCTTAACTAGCGTGAACACAGATACGCAGTATTTT. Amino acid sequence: CASSHILTSVNTDTQYF.

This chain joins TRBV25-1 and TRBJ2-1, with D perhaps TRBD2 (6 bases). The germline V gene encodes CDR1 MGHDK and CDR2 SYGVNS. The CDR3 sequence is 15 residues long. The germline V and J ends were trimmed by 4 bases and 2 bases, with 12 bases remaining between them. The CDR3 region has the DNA TGTGCCAGCAGTGTTGGCGGGGTTACCTACAATGAGCAGTTCTTC. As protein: CASSVGGVTYNEQFF.

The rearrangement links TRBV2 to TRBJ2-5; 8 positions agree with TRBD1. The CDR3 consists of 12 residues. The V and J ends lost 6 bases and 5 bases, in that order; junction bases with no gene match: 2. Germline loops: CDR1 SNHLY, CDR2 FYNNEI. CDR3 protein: CASRDRVETQYF. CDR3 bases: TGTGCCAGCAGGGACAGGGTTGAGACCCAGTACTTC. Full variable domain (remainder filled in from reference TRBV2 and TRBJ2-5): EPEVTQTPSHQVTQMGQEVILRCVPISNHLYFYWYRQILGQKVEFLVSFYNNEISEKSEIFDDQFSVERPDGSNFTLKIRSTKLEDSAMYFCASRDRVETQYFGPGTRLLVL.

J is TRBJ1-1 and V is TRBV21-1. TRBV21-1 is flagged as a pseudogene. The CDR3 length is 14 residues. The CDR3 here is CASSKGPGPPEAFF. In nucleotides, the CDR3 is TGTGCCAGCAGCAAAGGCCCCGGGCCCCCTGAAGCTTTCTTT.

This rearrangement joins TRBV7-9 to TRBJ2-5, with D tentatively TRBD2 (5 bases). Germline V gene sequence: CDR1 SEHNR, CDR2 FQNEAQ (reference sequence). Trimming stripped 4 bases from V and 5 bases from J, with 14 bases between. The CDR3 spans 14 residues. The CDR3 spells CASSWAGTSETQYF. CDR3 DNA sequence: TGTGCCAGCAGCTGGGCGGGCACGTCGGAGACCCAGTACTTC.

The CDR3 loop is CASSPRRGGAYNSPLHF. The CDR3 DNA follows: TGTGCCAGCAGCCCACGGCGAGGGGGCGCCTATAATTCACCCCTCCACTTT. J is TRBJ1-6 and V is TRBV7-8; TRBD1 matches at 7 bases. CDR3 length equals 17 residues. Germline V gives CDR1 SGHVS, CDR2 FQNEAQ. With V trimmed by 5 bases and J by 2 bases, 9 bases remained unmatched.

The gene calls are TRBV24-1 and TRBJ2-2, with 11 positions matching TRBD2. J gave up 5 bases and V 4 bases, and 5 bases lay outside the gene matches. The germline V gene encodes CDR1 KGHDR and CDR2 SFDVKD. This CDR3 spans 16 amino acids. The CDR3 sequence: CATSDTRLAGTGELFF. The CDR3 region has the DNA TGTGCCACCAGTGACACAAGACTAGCGGGGACCGGGGAGCTGTTTTTT.

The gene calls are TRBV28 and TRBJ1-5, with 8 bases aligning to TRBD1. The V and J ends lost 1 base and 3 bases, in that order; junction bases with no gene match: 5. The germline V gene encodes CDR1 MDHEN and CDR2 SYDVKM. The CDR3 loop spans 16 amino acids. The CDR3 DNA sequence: TGTGCCAGCAGTTTATATCGGGACAGGTACAATCAGCCCCAGCATTTT. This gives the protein CASSLYRDRYNQPQHF.

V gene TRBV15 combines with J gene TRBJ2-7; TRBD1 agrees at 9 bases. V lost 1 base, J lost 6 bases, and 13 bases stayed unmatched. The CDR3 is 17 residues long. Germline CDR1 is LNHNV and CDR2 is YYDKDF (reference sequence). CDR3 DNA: TGTGCCACCAGCAGAGGGCATGACGGGACAGGGAGTGCCGAGCAGTACTTC. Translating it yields CATSRGHDGTGSAEQYF.

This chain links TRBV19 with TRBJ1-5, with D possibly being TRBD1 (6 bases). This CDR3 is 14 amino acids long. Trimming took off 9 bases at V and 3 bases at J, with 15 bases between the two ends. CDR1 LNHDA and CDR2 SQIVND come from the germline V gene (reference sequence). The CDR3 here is CASSRWTDNQPQHF. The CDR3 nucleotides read TGTGCCAGCTCTCGGTGGACAGACAATCAGCCCCAGCATTTT.

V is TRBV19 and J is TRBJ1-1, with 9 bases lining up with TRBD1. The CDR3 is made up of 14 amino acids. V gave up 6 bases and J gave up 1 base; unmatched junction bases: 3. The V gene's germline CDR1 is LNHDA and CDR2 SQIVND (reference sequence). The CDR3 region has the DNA TGTGCCAGTAGGACGGGACAGGGGAACACTGAAGCTTTCTTT. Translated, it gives CASRTGQGNTEAFF.

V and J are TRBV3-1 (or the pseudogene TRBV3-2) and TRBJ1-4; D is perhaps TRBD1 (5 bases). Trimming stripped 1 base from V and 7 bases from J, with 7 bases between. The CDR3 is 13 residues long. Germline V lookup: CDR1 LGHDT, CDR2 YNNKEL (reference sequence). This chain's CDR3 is CASSQVGLEKLFF. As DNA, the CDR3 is TGTGCCAGCAGCCAAGTGGGACTTGAAAAACTGTTTTTT.

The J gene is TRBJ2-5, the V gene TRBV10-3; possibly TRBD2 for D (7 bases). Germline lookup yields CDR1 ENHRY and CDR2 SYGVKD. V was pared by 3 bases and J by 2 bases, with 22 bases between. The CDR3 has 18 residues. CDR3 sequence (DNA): TGTGCCATCAGTGATTCTAGCGGTAGTCAGGGGTTACAAGAGACCCAGTACTTC. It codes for CAISDSSGSQGLQETQYF.

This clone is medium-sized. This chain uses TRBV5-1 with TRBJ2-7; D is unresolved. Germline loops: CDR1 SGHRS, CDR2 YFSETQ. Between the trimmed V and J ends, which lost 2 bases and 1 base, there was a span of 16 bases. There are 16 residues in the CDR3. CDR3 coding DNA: TGCGCCAGCAGCTTTATGTACAAAGGAAGTTCCTACGAGCAGTACTTC. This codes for CASSFMYKGSSYEQYF.

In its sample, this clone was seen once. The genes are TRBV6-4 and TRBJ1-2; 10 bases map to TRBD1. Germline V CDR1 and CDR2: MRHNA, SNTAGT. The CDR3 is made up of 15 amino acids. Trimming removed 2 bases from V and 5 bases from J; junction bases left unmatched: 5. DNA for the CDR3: TGTGCCAGCAGTGACCCGGACAGGGGGGATTATGGCTACACCTTC. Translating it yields CASSDPDRGDYGYTF.

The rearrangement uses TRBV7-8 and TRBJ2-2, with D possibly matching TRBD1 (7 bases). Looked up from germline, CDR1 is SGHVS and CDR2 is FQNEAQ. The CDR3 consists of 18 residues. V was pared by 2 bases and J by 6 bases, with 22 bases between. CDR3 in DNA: TGTGCCAGCAGCTTAATTGCGAGAGGCCAGGGGGGTTCCGGGGAGCTGTTTTTT. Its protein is CASSLIARGQGGSGELFF. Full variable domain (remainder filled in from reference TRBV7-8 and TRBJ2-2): GAGVSQSPRYKVAKRGQDVALRCDPISGHVSLFWYQQALGQGPEFLTYFQNEAQLDKSGLPSDRFFAERPEGSVSTLKIQRTQQEDSAVYLCASSLIARGQGGSGELFFGEGSRLTVL.

The CDR3 DNA is TGCGCCAGCAGCCAAGCGGGGACAGTTTTAGACTATGGCTACACCTTC. It encodes CASSQAGTVLDYGYTF. The V and J genes are TRBV4-1 and TRBJ1-2; 7 nucleotides align to TRBD1. The germline gives CDR1 MGHRA, CDR2 YSYEKL. This CDR3 is built from 16 residues. V gave up 1 base and J gave up 3 bases; unmatched junction bases: 8.